These 32 T cell receptor beta chains originate from one sample sequenced in a study of T-cell reconstitution after alpha-beta-depleted transplantation in children. Preparing the TCRbeta library involved the use of unique molecular identifiers. TCRdb reprocessed the PCR reads with MiXCR, giving one entry per CDR3 protein. This table has around 110,000 distinct CDR3 sequences, over 9% appearing once. The sample consisted of PBMCs, taken before TCRalphabeta/CD19-depleted stem cell transplant. The origin of the receptors is a boy younger than 10 with acute lymphoblastic leukemia, due to receive a stem cell transplant.

This clonotype has at least ten counts. The V gene is TRBV9, the J gene TRBJ2-3; D ambiguous. The CDR3 totals 15 residues. Germline CDR1 reads SGDLS; CDR2 reads YYNGEE. The germline V and J ends were trimmed by 0 bases and 4 bases, with 12 bases remaining between them. CDR3 residues: CASSVGSELADTQYF. In DNA form, the CDR3 reads TGTGCCAGCAGCGTAGGGAGCGAATTGGCAGATACGCAGTATTTT.

This clonotype was detected a few times. This chain uses TRBV28 with TRBJ1-5; no reliable D call. Germline V gives CDR1 MDHEN, CDR2 SYDVKM. CDR3 length: 16 residues. The V end was cut by 6 bases, the J end by 0 bases, with 15 bases between. This chain's CDR3 is CASSPPRLLSNQPQHF. As DNA, the CDR3 is TGTGCCAGCAGCCCCCCCAGACTACTTAGCAATCAGCCCCAGCATTTT.

The V gene is TRBV29-1, the J gene TRBJ2-1, with D possibly being TRBD1 (6 bases). The CDR3 is made up of 14 amino acids. The V gene lost 2 bases and the J gene lost 1 base, with 9 bases spanning the gap. Germline values: CDR1 SQVTM, CDR2 ANQGSEA. The CDR3 is CSVEQGISYNEQFF. The CDR3 region has the DNA TGCAGCGTTGAACAGGGGATTTCCTACAATGAGCAGTTCTTC.

At least ten counts were recorded for this clonotype. The chain is built from TRBV6-4 and TRBJ2-1; D gene unclear. Germline V gene sequence: CDR1 MRHNA, CDR2 SNTAGT. The V end was cut by 0 bases, the J end by 4 bases, with 7 bases between. This CDR3 contains 14 residues. The CDR3 coding sequence is TGTGCCAGCAGTGACTCGAGTGGTTACAATGAGCAGTTCTTC. It encodes CASSDSSGYNEQFF.

This clonotype was counted at least ten times. The DNA for the CDR3 is TGTGCCAGCAGCATAAGCGGGAGATTAAGCTATGAGCAGTTCTTC. This gives the protein CASSISGRLSYEQFF. The chain uses TRBV7-9 and TRBJ2-1, with 8 bases identical to TRBD2. Germline CDR1 reads SEHNR; CDR2 reads FQNEAQ (reference sequence). The V gene end was trimmed by 5 bases and the J gene end by 8 bases; junction bases not matched to a gene: 11. This CDR3 comprises 15 residues.

The chain joins TRBV7-9 to TRBJ2-3; 10 bases are a match to TRBD2. V trimming: 2 bases; J trimming: 4 bases; junction bases outside the gene matches: 3. The CDR3 covers 15 residues. Germline V lookup: CDR1 SEHNR, CDR2 FQNEAQ (reference sequence). CDR3 nucleotides: TGTGCCAGCAGCTTACTAGCGGGAGTTGCAGATACGCAGTATTTT. This sequence encodes CASSLLAGVADTQYF.

This clonotype was seen a handful of times. The CDR3 DNA sequence: TGCGCCAGCAGCGATCAGGGAAACACTGAAGCTTTCTTT. Translated: CASSDQGNTEAFF. The rearrangement joins TRBV5-1 to TRBJ1-1; maybe TRBD1 (5 bases). The germline CDR1 and CDR2 sequences are SGHRS and YFSETQ. The CDR3 spans 13 residues. Between the trimmed V and J ends, which lost 4 bases and 2 bases, there was a span of 9 bases.

There are many counts of this clonotype. The chain has TRBV5-1 and TRBJ2-1; a possible D gene is TRBD2 (5 bases). Germline V lookup: CDR1 SGHRS, CDR2 YFSETQ. This CDR3 has 15 residues. With 2 bases removed from V and 5 bases from J, the gap between germline ends came to 14 bases. This CDR3 reads CASSLMRGSHNEQFF. The DNA of the CDR3 is TGCGCCAGCAGCTTAATGCGAGGGTCGCACAATGAGCAGTTCTTC.

This clonotype was seen more than once but under ten times. J is TRBJ2-7 and V is TRBV27; D remains unclear. The V and J ends lost 0 bases and 6 bases respectively, with 9 bases between them. The germline gives CDR1 MNHEY, CDR2 SMNVEV (reference sequence). The CDR3 is 13 amino acids. CDR3 in amino acids: CASSLSWAGEQYF. DNA of the CDR3: TGTGCCAGCAGTTTATCGTGGGCCGGCGAGCAGTACTTC.

V and J are TRBV7-2 and TRBJ2-5; perhaps D is TRBD1 or TRBD2 (5 bases each). The germline V gene has CDR1 SGHTA and CDR2 FQGNSA. Trimming removed 5 bases from V and 5 bases from J, with 21 bases in between. There are 16 residues in the CDR3. The CDR3 spells CASSTSGRKLGETQYF. The CDR3 DNA is TGTGCCAGCAGCACCTCGGGACGAAAACTAGGGGAGACCCAGTACTTC.

This clonotype appeared a single time. The J gene is TRBJ2-7, the V gene TRBV28; TRBD1 matches at 7 bases. Germline V gene data show CDR1 as MDHEN and CDR2 as SYDVKM. Trimming at V came to 6 bases and at J to 5 bases, leaving 4 bases not matched to a gene. This CDR3 comprises 12 residues. This CDR3 reads CASRTGDHEQYF. In nucleotides, the CDR3 is TGTGCCAGCAGAACAGGGGACCACGAGCAGTACTTC.

This clonotype appeared many times. This rearrangement joins TRBV5-1 to TRBJ2-1; TRBD1 aligns across 7 bases. The germline V gene has CDR1 SGHRS and CDR2 YFSETQ. The ends lost 4 bases at V and 4 bases at J; junction bases unmatched: 2. The CDR3 length is 13 residues. CDR3 in DNA: TGCGCCAGCAGCAAGGGACAGTACAATGAGCAGTTCTTC. This gives the protein CASSKGQYNEQFF. The whole variable domain, remainder taken from reference TRBV5-1 and TRBJ2-1, is KAGVTQTPRYLIKTRGQQVTLSCSPISGHRSVSWYQQTPGQGLQFLFEYFSETQRNKGNFPGRFSGRQFSNSRSEMNVSTLELGDSALYLCASSKGQYNEQFFGPGTRLTVL.

This clonotype appeared many times. The chain joins TRBV12-3 or TRBV12-4 to TRBJ2-1; possible D gene TRBD2, 5 bases. The CDR3 sequence is 14 residues long. V shed 6 bases and J shed 3 bases, with 12 bases lying between them. DNA of the CDR3: TGTGCCAGCAGCCAAGCGGCGGTCTACAATGAGCAGTTCTTC. Residues: CASSQAAVYNEQFF.

The chain carries TRBV28 and TRBJ2-3; D is tentatively TRBD1 or TRBD2 (5 bases each). Germline CDR1 and CDR2: MDHEN and SYDVKM. The CDR3 length is 13 residues. CDR3 nucleotides: TGTGCGTCCGCCGGGGCCCAGATAGATACGCAGTATTTT. Its translation: CASAGAQIDTQYF. Supplemented by reference TRBV28 and TRBJ2-3, the full variable domain reads DVKVTQSSRYLVKRTGEKVFLECVQDMDHENMFWYRQDPGLGLRLIYFSYDVKMKEKGDIPEGYSVSREKKERFSLILESASTNQTSMYLCASAGAQIDTQYFGPGTRLTVL.

The chain employs TRBV5-1 and TRBJ2-5; D may be TRBD1 (5 bases). V was shortened by 5 bases and J by 5 bases, with 13 bases between the two germline ends. Germline V gene data show CDR1 as SGHRS and CDR2 as YFSETQ. CDR3 length: 13 residues. CDR3 loop: CASRPGSAETQYF. For the CDR3, the DNA is TGCGCCAGCAGACCAGGGTCAGCGGAGACCCAGTACTTC.

This clonotype has more than one count but fewer than ten. J is TRBJ2-1 and V is TRBV30, with 8 nucleotides matching TRBD2. This CDR3 comprises 16 residues. CDR1 GTSNPN and CDR2 SVGIG come from the germline V gene (reference sequence). J was trimmed by 7 bases and V by 4 bases; bases with no gene match: 15. This CDR3 reads CAWKLPPAGEGNEQFF. Here the CDR3 DNA reads TGTGCCTGGAAACTCCCACCAGCGGGAGAGGGTAATGAGCAGTTCTTC. The full variable domain, completed using reference TRBV30 and TRBJ2-1, is SQTIHQWPATLVQPVGSPLSLECTVEGTSNPNLYWYRQAAGRGLQLLFYSVGIGQISSEVPQNLSASRPQDRQFILSSKKLLLSDSGFYLCAWKLPPAGEGNEQFFGPGTRLTVL.

V gene TRBV10-1 combines with J gene TRBJ2-5; no clear D. The V gene's germline CDR1 is WNHNN and CDR2 SYGVQD (reference sequence). The CDR3 is 12 residues long. Trimming removed 3 bases from V and 5 bases from J, with 7 bases in between. The CDR3 sequence: CASSDTSETQYF. CDR3 DNA sequence: TGCGCCAGCAGTGACACTTCTGAGACCCAGTACTTC.

For the CDR3, the DNA is TGCGCCAGCTCGGGAAGCGTGTACGAGCAGTACTTC. It is translated as CASSGSVYEQYF. The genes are TRBV10-2 and TRBJ2-7, with TRBD2 as a possible D gene (5 bases). There are 12 residues in the CDR3. Germline-derived CDR1 and CDR2 are WSHSY and SAAADI. With 8 bases removed from V and 4 bases from J, the gap between germline ends came to 12 bases.

This clonotype was counted only a few times. The V and J genes are TRBV12-3 or TRBV12-4 and TRBJ2-1, with TRBD2 matching 10 bases. The CDR3 is 16 residues long. V dropped 5 bases and J dropped 2; count of bases not matched to a gene: 6. DNA of the CDR3: TGTGCCAGCAGTCGCAGAGGACTAGCGGCCTACAATGAGCAGTTCTTC. It yields the protein CASSRRGLAAYNEQFF.

This clonotype was found many times. The J gene is TRBJ1-3, the V gene TRBV7-9, with TRBD1 matching 7 bases. V shed 6 bases, J shed 0 bases, and the junction held 5 bases outside the gene matches. There are 15 residues in the CDR3. The germline V gene has CDR1 SEHNR and CDR2 FQNEAQ (reference sequence). The CDR3 region has the DNA TGTGCCAGCAGTCCGACAGGGAACTCTGGAAACACCATATATTTT. It specifies CASSPTGNSGNTIYF. Complete variable domain (other parts from reference TRBV7-9 and TRBJ1-3): DTGVSQNPRHKITKRGQNVTFRCDPISEHNRLYWYRQTLGQGPEFLTYFQNEAQLEKSRLLSDRFSAERPKGSFSTLEIQRTEQGDSAMYLCASSPTGNSGNTIYFGEGSWLTVV.

The V and J genes are TRBV15 and TRBJ2-7; TRBD2 aligns across 7 bases. J lost 5 bases, V lost 1 base, and 8 bases had no gene match. The CDR3 extends over 15 amino acids. Looked up from germline, CDR1 is LNHNV and CDR2 is YYDKDF (reference sequence). CDR3 sequence (DNA): TGTGCCACCAGCAGAGCCGATGCGGGAGTAAACGAGCAGTACTTC. Amino acid sequence: CATSRADAGVNEQYF. The full variable domain, its missing parts supplied by reference TRBV15 and TRBJ2-7, is DAMVIQNPRYQVTQFGKPVTLSCSQTLNHNVMYWYQQKSSQAPKLLFHYYDKDFNNEADTPDNFQSRRPNTSFCFLDIRSPGLGDTAMYLCATSRADAGVNEQYFGPGTRLTVT.

The CDR3 spells CASSSTDYEQYF. CDR3 bases: TGCGCCAGCAGCTCGACAGACTACGAGCAGTACTTC. The rearrangement joins TRBV5-1 to TRBJ2-7; tentatively, D is TRBD1 (5 bases). This CDR3 region has 12 residues. Germline V CDR1 and CDR2: SGHRS, YFSETQ. The V and J ends lost 3 bases and 3 bases respectively, with 7 bases between them.

This clonotype was counted only a few times. The chain couples TRBV20-1 to TRBJ2-1, with D perhaps matching TRBD1 (8 bases). Germline V lookup: CDR1 DFQATT, CDR2 SNEGSKA (reference sequence). V shed 4 bases and J shed 8 bases, with 39 bases lying between them. The CDR3 totals 21 residues. The chain's CDR3 is CSATRDRLSAREHPFFDEQFF. DNA for the CDR3: TGCAGTGCTACCCGGGACAGGTTATCGGCGCGGGAGCACCCGTTCTTCGATGAGCAGTTCTTC.

This clonotype was seen many times. The chain combines TRBV12-3 or TRBV12-4 with TRBJ1-1; 10 bases agree with TRBD1. The CDR3 sequence is 15 residues long. Trimming removed 7 bases from V and 3 bases from J; junction bases left unmatched: 8. The CDR3 sequence is CASTPGQGSDTEAFF. The CDR3 DNA is TGTGCCAGCACCCCGGGACAGGGGTCAGACACTGAAGCTTTCTTT.

This clonotype came up a few times. The genes are TRBV20-1 and TRBJ2-1; D possibly corresponds to TRBD1 (5 bases). Trimming removed 0 bases at V and 2 bases at J, with 14 bases between. Per germline, CDR1 DFQATT and CDR2 SNEGSKA (reference sequence). This CDR3 spans 16 amino acids. CDR3 DNA sequence: TGCAGTGCTAGAGATTTTAGGGGTACCACCTACAATGAGCAGTTCTTC. Translated: CSARDFRGTTYNEQFF.

This clonotype has more than one count but fewer than ten. One end of the junction varies from germline; a read error may be responsible. The chain carries TRBV12-3 or TRBV12-4 and TRBJ2-7; 9 bases are a match to TRBD2. CDR3 size: 13 residues. CDR3 amino acids: CASRGPGLAREHF. CDR3 nucleotide sequence: TGTGCCAGCAGGGGACCGGGACTAGCCAGGGAACACTTC.

This clonotype turned up a few times. The J gene is TRBJ2-1, the V gene TRBV24-1; D possibly corresponds to TRBD1 (6 bases). The V and J ends lost 3 bases and 10 bases respectively, with 12 bases between them. CDR3 length: 13 amino acids. Per germline, CDR1 KGHDR and CDR2 SFDVKD. The CDR3 DNA follows: TGTGCCACCAGTGATCCAACCGGGACAGAGCAGTTCTTC. Translating it yields CATSDPTGTEQFF.

The table lists this clonotype with a count of one. This chain joins TRBV5-1 and TRBJ1-1; maybe TRBD1 (5 bases). The CDR3 totals 14 residues. Looked up from germline, CDR1 is SGHRS and CDR2 is YFSETQ. Trimming stripped 7 bases from V and 2 bases from J, with 15 bases between. The CDR3 protein is CASRLDSRNTEAFF. The DNA of the CDR3 is TGCGCCAGCCGACTCGACAGCCGAAACACTGAAGCTTTCTTT.

This clonotype was seen more than once but under ten times. The chain links TRBV25-1 to TRBJ1-1, with no clear D. Germline CDR1 reads MGHDK; CDR2 reads SYGVNS. The CDR3 totals 12 residues. Deletions cut 7 bases from V and 1 base from J, with 7 bases between. In nucleotides, the CDR3 is TGTGCCAGCAATGCGGGGAACACTGAAGCTTTCTTT. As protein: CASNAGNTEAFF.

In its sample, this clonotype was seen many times. The V call is TRBV7-9, the J call TRBJ2-5, with D possibly being TRBD2 (6 bases). V was pared by 2 bases and J by 2 bases, with 18 bases between. The germline gives CDR1 SEHNR, CDR2 FQNEAQ (reference sequence). The CDR3 runs 17 residues. The CDR3 DNA follows: TGTGCCAGCAGCTTATCTCATGGGGCGGGAATACAAGAGACCCAGTACTTC. Translating gives CASSLSHGAGIQETQYF.

In its sample, this clonotype was seen many times. V usage is TRBV2 and J usage is TRBJ2-1; 9 nucleotides agree with TRBD2. V dropped 6 bases and J dropped 5; count of bases not matched to a gene: 11. Germline V gene data show CDR1 as SNHLY and CDR2 as FYNNEI. CDR3 length: 16 amino acids. The CDR3 DNA sequence: TGTGCCAGCAGAGACCGAAGCGGGGGGAGGGACAATGAGCAGTTCTTC. Protein: CASRDRSGGRDNEQFF.

This clonotype occurred many times. The CDR3 DNA is TGTGCCAGCAGCGTGAGAAACAATGAGCAGTTCTTC. It yields the protein CASSVRNNEQFF. The chain carries TRBV7-9 and TRBJ2-1, with D unclear. The CDR3 has 12 amino acids. Trimming took off 5 bases at V and 5 bases at J, with 7 bases between the two ends. The germline CDR1 and CDR2 sequences are SEHNR and FQNEAQ (reference sequence). The full variable domain, rest sourced from reference TRBV7-9 and TRBJ2-1, is DTGVSQNPRHKITKRGQNVTFRCDPISEHNRLYWYRQTLGQGPEFLTYFQNEAQLEKSRLLSDRFSAERPKGSFSTLEIQRTEQGDSAMYLCASSVRNNEQFFGPGTRLTVL.